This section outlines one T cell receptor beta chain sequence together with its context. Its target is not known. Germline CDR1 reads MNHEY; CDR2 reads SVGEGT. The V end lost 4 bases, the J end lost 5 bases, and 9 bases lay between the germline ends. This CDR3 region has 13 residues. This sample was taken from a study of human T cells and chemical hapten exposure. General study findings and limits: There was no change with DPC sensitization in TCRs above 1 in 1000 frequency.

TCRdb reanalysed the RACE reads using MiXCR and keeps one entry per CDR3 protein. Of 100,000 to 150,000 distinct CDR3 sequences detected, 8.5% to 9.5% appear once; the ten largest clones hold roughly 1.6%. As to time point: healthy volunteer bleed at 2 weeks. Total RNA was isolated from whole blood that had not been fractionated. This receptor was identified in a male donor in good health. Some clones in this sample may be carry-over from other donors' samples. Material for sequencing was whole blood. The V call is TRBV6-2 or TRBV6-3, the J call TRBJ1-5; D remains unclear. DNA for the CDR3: TGTGCCAGCAGTTCTGCTGGGCATCAGCCCCAGCATTTT. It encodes CASSSAGHQPQHF.